One sample yielded the 9 T cell receptor beta chains listed below, sequenced in a study of PD-1 blockade in classical Hodgkin lymphoma. The assay was immunoSEQ multiplex PCR, and TCRdb's table has in-frame clones only and misses some. The sample has roughly 50,000 clones; around 91% are singletons. The time point here: cycle 4 day 1 (C4D1), after 5 to 7 weeks of nivolumab. Brentuximab vedotin exposure varied, and every patient relapsed after autologous stem cell transplantation. The sample consisted of peripheral blood mononuclear cells (PBMCs), taken before the fourth cycle of nivolumab. Source of these receptors: a human donor with classical Hodgkin lymphoma.

This chain links TRBV10-1 with TRBJ2-3; 7 nucleotides align to TRBD2. J was trimmed by 3 bases and V by 4 bases; bases with no gene match: 4. CDR1 WNHNN and CDR2 SYGVQD come from the germline V gene (reference sequence). This CDR3 spans 14 amino acids. CDR3: CASSGERDTDTQYF. The CDR3, as DNA: TGCGCCAGCAGTGGGGAGCGGGATACAGATACGCAGTATTTT.

The V call is TRBV19, the J call TRBJ2-3; 7 positions match TRBD2. Trimming cost V 5 bases and J 4 bases; bases outside gene matches: 12. This CDR3 is 16 amino acids long. Germline values: CDR1 LNHDA, CDR2 SQIVND (reference sequence). CDR3 in DNA: TGTGCCAGTAGTCTCCGCCTGCGGGAGTACCCAGATACGCAGTATTTT. Its protein product is CASSLRLREYPDTQYF.

The V gene is TRBV19, the J gene TRBJ1-2; D not certain. Trimming pared 2 bases from V and 2 bases from J, leaving 9 bases between. The CDR3 runs to 14 residues. Germline loops: CDR1 LNHDA, CDR2 SQIVND (reference sequence). The CDR3 is CASSIRARNYGYTF. Written as DNA, the CDR3 is TGTGCCAGTAGTATACGGGCTCGGAACTATGGCTACACCTTC.

The rearrangement links TRBV18 to TRBJ2-1; weak D call: TRBD2 (6 bases). This CDR3 is 15 amino acids long. Trimming removed 4 bases at V and 6 bases at J, with 16 bases between. CDR1 and CDR2 (germline): KGHSH, LQKENI. CDR3 DNA: TGTGCCAGCTCACGGACCCAGGCCGGGGGCAATGAGCAGTTCTTC. It translates to CASSRTQAGGNEQFF.

The CDR3 DNA is TGTGCCAGCAGTACTACTACTCGTTTCTCCTACAATGAGCAGTTCTTC. It translates to CASSTTTRFSYNEQFF. This sequence joins TRBV2 and TRBJ2-1; D is ambiguous. The CDR3 contains 16 residues. CDR1 is SNHLY and CDR2 is FYNNEI in the germline V gene. V shed 5 bases and J shed 0 bases, with 14 bases lying between them.

Here the CDR3 DNA reads TGTGCCATCGCATCGGGGTGGACAGGGAATCAGCCCCAGCATTTT. This codes for CAIASGWTGNQPQHF. The rearrangement uses TRBV10-3 and TRBJ1-5; 8 bases are a match to TRBD1. V shed 8 bases and J 4 bases; nucleotides not matched to a gene: 10. The CDR3 runs to 15 residues. Germline V lookup: CDR1 ENHRY, CDR2 SYGVKD.

The V call is TRBV7-9, the J call TRBJ2-3, with D tentatively TRBD2 (6 bases). Germline values: CDR1 SEHNR, CDR2 FQNEAQ (reference sequence). The length of the CDR3 is 13 residues. The V and J ends lost 5 bases and 4 bases respectively, with 10 bases between them. The CDR3 protein is CASSLVAADTQYF. The DNA for the CDR3 is TGTGCCAGCAGCCTCGTAGCGGCAGATACGCAGTATTTT.

V is TRBV5-6 and J is TRBJ2-2; 7 bases align to TRBD1. This CDR3 spans 15 amino acids. Germline CDR1 is SGHDT and CDR2 is YYEEEE. With 1 base clipped from V and 4 bases from J, the junction kept 4 bases outside the gene matches. The CDR3 sequence is CASSLPGGITGELFF. CDR3 in DNA: TGTGCCAGCAGCTTGCCAGGGGGAATCACCGGGGAGCTGTTTTTT.

With regard to this clone: Because it lacks the conserved phenylalanine or tryptophan at the end, this CDR3 is likely a read error. The chain links TRBV29-1 to TRBJ1-2; maybe TRBD1 (6 bases). V was shortened by 6 bases and J by 8 bases, with 16 bases between the two germline ends. In germline, CDR1 is SQVTM, CDR2 ANQGSEA. The CDR3 is made up of 12 amino acids. Written as DNA, the CDR3 is TGCAGCGTGGCTGACAGGCTGGGGGGCTACACCCTC. This sequence encodes CSVADRLGGYTL.